Sequencing of this T cell receptor beta chain was carried out in a study of T cell repertoires in cytomegalovirus infection. Findings of the study overall: HLA-C-restricted TCR beta clonotypes specific for CMV led the ex vivo response.

This clonotype was seen at least ten times. What it binds is not known. TCRdb analysed the reads with MiXCR anew, one entry per CDR3 protein. The data contain some 700,000 distinct CDR3 sequences, less than 40% of them singletons. Trimming cost V 0 bases and J 2 bases, with 14 bases left between them. Per the germline V gene, CDR1 is SQVTM and CDR2 is ANQGSEA. The CDR3 is 16 amino acids. The sequence derives from a human donor in good health (CMV status not recorded). Some clones in this sample may be carry-over from other donors' samples. V gene TRBV29-1 combines with J gene TRBJ2-4; a weak D match, TRBD2 (6 bases). Source material: PBMCs. CDR3 protein: CSVEDFAGTSKNIQYF. CDR3 nucleotide sequence: TGCAGCGTTGAAGATTTTGCGGGAACCTCCAAAAACATTCAGTACTTC.